This TCR beta chain is from a study of cytomegalovirus exposure and HLA in healthy donors. Study as a whole: There were 65 million to 85 million unique TCRs (from HLA-typed donors) in an early data release. Findings of the study overall: Altogether, some 170 TCR beta chains were recorded as cytomegalovirus-associated. Later on, analysis showed that most CMV-associated TCR beta chains appeared to be HLA-restricted.

This clone has only a few counts. No antigen is known for it. This specimen includes other DNA sequences encoding the same CDR3. The PCR made use of 60 Vbeta and 13 Jbeta primers. The assay was immunoSEQ multiplex PCR, and TCRdb's table has in-frame clones only and misses some. This sample has over 150,000 clones, with about 80% found just once. Germline V CDR1 and CDR2: SQVTM, ANQGSEA. This CDR3 region has 13 residues. Trimming took 6 bases from V and 2 from J, leaving 10 bases between them. Donors were nominally healthy when sampled, though unrecorded immune exposures were likely. The genes are TRBV29-1 and TRBJ2-2; D is possibly TRBD1 (6 bases). The source of this sequence is a man between 18 and 29 years old in good health and CMV-seropositive. Sequencing was done on a sample of PBMCs. CDR3 in amino acids: CSVPQGNTGELFF. DNA of the CDR3: TGCAGCGTCCCACAGGGCAACACCGGGGAGCTGTTTTTT.